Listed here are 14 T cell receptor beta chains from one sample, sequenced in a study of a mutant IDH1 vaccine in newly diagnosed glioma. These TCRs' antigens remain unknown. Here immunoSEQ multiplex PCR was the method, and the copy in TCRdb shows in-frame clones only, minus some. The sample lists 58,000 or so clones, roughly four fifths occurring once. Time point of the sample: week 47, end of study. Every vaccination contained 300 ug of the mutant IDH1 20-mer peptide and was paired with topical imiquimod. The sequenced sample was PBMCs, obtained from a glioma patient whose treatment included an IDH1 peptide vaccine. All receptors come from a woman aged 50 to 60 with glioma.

Here the CDR3 reads CASSSRTGGRKNIQYF. CDR3 DNA: TGTGCCAGCAGCTCTCGGACAGGGGGCCGGAAAAACATTCAGTACTTC. The chain uses TRBV5-6 and TRBJ2-4, with 11 bases matching TRBD1. After removal of 3 bases from V and 4 bases from J, the junction contained 6 bases not matched to a gene. The CDR3 has 16 residues. CDR1 SGHDT and CDR2 YYEEEE come from the germline V gene.

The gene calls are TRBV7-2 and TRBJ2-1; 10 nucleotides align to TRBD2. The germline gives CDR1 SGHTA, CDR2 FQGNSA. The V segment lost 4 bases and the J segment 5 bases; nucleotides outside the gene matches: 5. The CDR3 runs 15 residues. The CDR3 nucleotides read TGTGCCAGCAGCTCGACTAGCGGGCCCCACAATGAGCAGTTCTTC. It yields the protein CASSSTSGPHNEQFF.

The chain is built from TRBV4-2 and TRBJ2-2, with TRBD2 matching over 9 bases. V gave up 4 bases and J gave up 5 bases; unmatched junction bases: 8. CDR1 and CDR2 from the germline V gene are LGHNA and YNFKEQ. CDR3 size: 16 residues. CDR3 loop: CASSLEIAGETGELFF. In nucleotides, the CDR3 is TGTGCCAGCAGCCTTGAGATAGCGGGGGAAACCGGGGAGCTGTTTTTT.

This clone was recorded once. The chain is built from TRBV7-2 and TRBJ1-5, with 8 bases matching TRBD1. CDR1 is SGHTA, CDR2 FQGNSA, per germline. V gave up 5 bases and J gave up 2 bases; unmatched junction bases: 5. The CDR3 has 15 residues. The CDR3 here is CASSLRGLGNQPQHF. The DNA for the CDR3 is TGTGCCAGCAGCCTCAGGGGGCTTGGCAATCAGCCCCAGCATTTT.

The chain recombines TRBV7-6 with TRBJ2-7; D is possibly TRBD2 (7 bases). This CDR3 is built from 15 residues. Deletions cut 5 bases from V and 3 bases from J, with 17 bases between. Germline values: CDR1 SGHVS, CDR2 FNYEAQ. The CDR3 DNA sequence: TGTGCCAGCAGCACGGCAGCCGGGGGGCACTACGAGCAGTACTTC. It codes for CASSTAAGGHYEQYF.

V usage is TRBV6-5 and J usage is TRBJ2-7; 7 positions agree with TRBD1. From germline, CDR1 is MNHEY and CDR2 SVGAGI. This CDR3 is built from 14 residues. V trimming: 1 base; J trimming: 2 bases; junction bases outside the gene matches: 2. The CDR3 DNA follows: TGTGCCAGCAGTTACTGGGACAGCCCCTACGAGCAGTACTTC. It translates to CASSYWDSPYEQYF.

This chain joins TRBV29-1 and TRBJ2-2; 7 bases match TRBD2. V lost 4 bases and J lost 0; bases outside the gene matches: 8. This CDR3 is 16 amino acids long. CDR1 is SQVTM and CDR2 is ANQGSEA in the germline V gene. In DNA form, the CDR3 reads TGCAGCGTTGGGGGGGGGACCGAAACGAACACCGGGGAGCTGTTTTTT. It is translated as CSVGGGTETNTGELFF.

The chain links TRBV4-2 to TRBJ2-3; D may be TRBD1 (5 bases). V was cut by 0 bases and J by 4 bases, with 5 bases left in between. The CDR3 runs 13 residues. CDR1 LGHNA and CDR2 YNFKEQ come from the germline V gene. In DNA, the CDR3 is TGTGCCAGCAGCCAAGAGGGGCCAGATACGCAGTATTTT. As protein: CASSQEGPDTQYF.

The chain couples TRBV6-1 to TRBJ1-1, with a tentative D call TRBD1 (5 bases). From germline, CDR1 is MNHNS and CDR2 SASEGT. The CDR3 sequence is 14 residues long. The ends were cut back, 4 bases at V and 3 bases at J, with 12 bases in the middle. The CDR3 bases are TGTGCCAGCAGTGCTGGACACATGGACACTGAAGCTTTCTTT. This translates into CASSAGHMDTEAFF.

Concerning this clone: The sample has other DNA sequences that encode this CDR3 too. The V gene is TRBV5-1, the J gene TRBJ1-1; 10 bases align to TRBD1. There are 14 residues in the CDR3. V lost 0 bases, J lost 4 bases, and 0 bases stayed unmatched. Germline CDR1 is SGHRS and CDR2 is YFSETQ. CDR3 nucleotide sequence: TGCGCCAGCAGCTTGGGGACAGGGGGCACTGAAGCTTTCTTT. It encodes CASSLGTGGTEAFF.

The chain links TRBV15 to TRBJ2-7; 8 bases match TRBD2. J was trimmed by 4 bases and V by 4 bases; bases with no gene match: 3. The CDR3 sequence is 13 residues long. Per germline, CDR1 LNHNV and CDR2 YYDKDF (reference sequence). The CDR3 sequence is CATSNPGGYEQYF. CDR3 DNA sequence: TGTGCCACCAGCAACCCGGGAGGGTACGAGCAGTACTTC.

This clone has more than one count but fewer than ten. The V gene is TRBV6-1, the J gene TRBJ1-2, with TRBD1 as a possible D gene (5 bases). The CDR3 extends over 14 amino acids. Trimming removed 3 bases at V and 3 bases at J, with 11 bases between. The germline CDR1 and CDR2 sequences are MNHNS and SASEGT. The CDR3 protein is CASSEGLDHYGYTF. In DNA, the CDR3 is TGTGCCAGCAGTGAGGGACTGGACCACTATGGCTACACCTTC.

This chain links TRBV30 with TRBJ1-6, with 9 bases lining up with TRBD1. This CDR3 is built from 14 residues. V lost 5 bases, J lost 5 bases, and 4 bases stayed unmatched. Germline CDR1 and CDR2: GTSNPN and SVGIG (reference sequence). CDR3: CAWAQGAHNSPLHF. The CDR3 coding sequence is TGTGCCTGGGCACAGGGGGCCCATAATTCACCCCTCCACTTT.

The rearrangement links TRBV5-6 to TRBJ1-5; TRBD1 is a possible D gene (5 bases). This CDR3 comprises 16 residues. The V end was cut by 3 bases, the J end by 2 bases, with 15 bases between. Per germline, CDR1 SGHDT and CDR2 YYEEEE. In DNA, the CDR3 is TGTGCCAGCAGCTCAACCGCGGGGGTTCGCAATCAGCCCCAGCATTTT. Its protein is CASSSTAGVRNQPQHF. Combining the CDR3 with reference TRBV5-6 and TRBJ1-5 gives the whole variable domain DAGVTQSPTHLIKTRGQQVTLRCSPKSGHDTVSWYQQALGQGPQFIFQYYEEEERQRGNFPDRFSGHQFPNYSSELNVNALLLGDSALYLCASSSTAGVRNQPQHFGDGTRLSIL.